What follows are 8 T cell receptor beta chains derived from one specimen sequenced in a study of T cell responses to AZD1222 COVID-19 vaccine. Some clones are missing from TCRdb's copy, which holds only in-frame ones; the method was immunoSEQ multiplex PCR. Altogether tens of thousands of clones are present, just over 85% being singletons, with the ten largest covering approximately 6.8%. The material sequenced was peripheral blood, taken on day 0 of AZD1222 vaccination. These receptors originate from an adult in good health.

This clone was seen a single time. The rearrangement joins TRBV11-2 to TRBJ1-3, with D possibly being TRBD1 (5 bases). The germline V and J ends were trimmed by 4 bases and 0 bases, with 10 bases remaining between them. Looked up from germline, CDR1 is SGHAT and CDR2 is FQNNGV. This CDR3 is 15 amino acids long. CDR3 nucleotides: TGTGCCAGCAGCTGGGACTGGAGCTCTGGAAACACCATATATTTT. Translated, it gives CASSWDWSSGNTIYF. Full variable domain (rest looked up from reference TRBV11-2 and TRBJ1-3): EAGVAQSPRYKIIEKRQSVAFWCNPISGHATLYWYQQILGQGPKLLIQFQNNGVVDDSQLPKDRFSAERLKGVDSTLKIQPAKLEDSAVYLCASSWDWSSGNTIYFGEGSWLTVV.

The chain employs TRBV7-6 and TRBJ2-7, with 8 bases aligning to TRBD2. This CDR3 contains 18 residues. Trimming took 1 base from V and 1 from J; bases not matched to a gene: 12. CDR1 and CDR2 (germline): SGHVS, FNYEAQ. CDR3 DNA sequence: TGTGCCAGCAGCTTAGGCGTCCCTAGCGGGCACATATCCTACGAGCAGTACTTC. It yields the protein CASSLGVPSGHISYEQYF. The full variable domain, with the rest looked up from reference TRBV7-6 and TRBJ2-7, is GAGVSQSPRYKVTKRGQDVALRCDPISGHVSLYWYRQALGQGPEFLTYFNYEAQQDKSGLPNDRFSAERPEGSISTLTIQRTEQRDSAMYRCASSLGVPSGHISYEQYFGPGTRLTVT.

The sample holds a few counts of this clone. The V and J genes are TRBV29-1 and TRBJ1-1; D might be TRBD1 (5 bases). CDR1 and CDR2 from the germline V gene are SQVTM and ANQGSEA. V was cut by 7 bases and J by 14 bases, with 17 bases left in between. This CDR3 contains 10 residues. DNA for the CDR3: TGCAGCGGGGGCGAGGAGGGAGGCTTCTTT. This encodes CSGGEEGGFF.

The chain recombines TRBV6-5 with TRBJ2-1, with D uncertain. Deletions cut 7 bases from V and 4 bases from J, with 8 bases between. The CDR3 totals 12 residues. Germline-derived CDR1 and CDR2 are MNHEY and SVGAGI. This CDR3 reads CASNGVYNEQFF. CDR3 coding DNA: TGTGCCAGCAATGGGGTTTACAATGAGCAGTTCTTC.

The V call is TRBV3-1 (or the pseudogene TRBV3-2), the J call TRBJ1-2, with D perhaps matching TRBD1 (5 bases). Germline CDR1 LGHDT, CDR2 YNNKEL (reference sequence). The CDR3 spans 14 residues. The V end lost 4 bases, the J end lost 2 bases, and 11 bases lay between the germline ends. CDR3 nucleotides: TGTGCCAGCAGCCTCGGGGGAGGCAACTATGGCTACACCTTC. It is translated as CASSLGGGNYGYTF.

The rearrangement uses TRBV3-1 (or the pseudogene TRBV3-2) and TRBJ2-7; 12 nucleotides agree with TRBD2. CDR1 and CDR2 from the germline V gene are LGHDT and YNNKEL (reference sequence). V was pared by 4 bases and J by 4 bases, with 5 bases of the junction left unmatched. The CDR3 spans 15 residues. DNA of the CDR3: TGTGCCAGCAGCCCGGGACTAGCGGGCTCGTACGAGCAGTACTTC. Residues: CASSPGLAGSYEQYF.

The rearrangement uses TRBV2 and TRBJ2-1, with TRBD2 identical over 8 bases. CDR1 is SNHLY and CDR2 is FYNNEI in the germline V gene. This CDR3 contains 14 residues. The V segment lost 7 bases and the J segment 2 bases; nucleotides outside the gene matches: 4. The CDR3 nucleotides read TGTGCCAGCAACCCGGGAGGGCCCTACAATGAGCAGTTCTTC. This encodes CASNPGGPYNEQFF. Together with reference TRBV2 and TRBJ2-1, the CDR3 gives the full variable domain: EPEVTQTPSHQVTQMGQEVILRCVPISNHLYFYWYRQILGQKVEFLVSFYNNEISEKSEIFDDQFSVERPDGSNFTLKIRSTKLEDSAMYFCASNPGGPYNEQFFGPGTRLTVL.

This clone was counted a single time. The V call is TRBV21-1, the J call TRBJ2-6; no check of the table's D call, TRBD1, against the DNA was made. TRBV21-1 is tagged as a pseudogene. This CDR3 is 18 amino acids long. CDR3 amino acids: CASSPSRQGRSGANVLTF. CDR3 sequence (DNA): TGTGCCAGCAGCCCCTCCCGACAGGGTAGGTCTGGGGCCAACGTCCTGACTTTC.